This T cell receptor beta chain stems from a study of cytomegalovirus exposure and HLA in healthy donors (dated by TCRdb to 2016 to 2017). With respect to the entire study: According to an earlier analysis of a few hundred of the donors, roughly 180 million T cells yielded some 120 million unique TCR beta sequences and about 300 Gb of sequence data. The number of donors typed differed by locus, with 629-630 for A, B, C, DRB1 and DQB1, roughly 550 for DQA1, some 570 for DPA1, and about 450 for DPB1. Five DR-DQ haplotypes were treated as single units for association and clustering because of strong linkage in the cohort. The study aimed to test whether signatures of past pathogen exposure could be identified by cataloging public T cell receptors. An early release that covered 500 to 800 HLA-typed donors contained approximately 300 gigabases of sequencing data and 75 million to 100 million unique TCR sequences. In an earlier analysis of 500 to 650 of the donors, high-throughput TCR beta sequencing was used to judge whether each TCR beta V gene segment behaved as functional or pseudogenic. Among around 400 genotyped donors of the cohort, an average of approximately 240,000 unique TCR beta nucleotide sequences was sequenced per donor, of which roughly 18% were non-productive. Of the roughly 400 genotyped donors, 65% to 90% were placed in the genetic ancestry cluster associated with self-reported Caucasian donors. High-throughput TCR immunosequencing, statistical association of individual TCRs with disease status, and machine learning were combined to predict cytomegalovirus infection status. HLA typing included class I and class II loci at four-digit resolution. Using immunosequencing, the study profiled T cell repertoires from around 680 subjects and related those repertoires to cytomegalovirus serostatus. A later analysis re-analyzed previously published TCR beta repertoires from 550 to 700 donors and added high-resolution HLA genotyping to study TCR occurrence patterns. Donor age, sex, ethnicity and CMV serostatus were collected together with the repertoire data. All discovery cohort repertoires had been generated using a single sequencing platform. Rather than using new phenotypic data, the later analysis identified candidate immune exposures from TCR beta sequences and from how often those sequences occurred across donors. A separate validation cohort of roughly 130 different subjects was used in addition to the 666-subject first cohort. Genome-wide SNP genotypes for about 65% of the roughly 670 donors were used in a later genetic analysis, which treated that subset as a discovery cohort.

The cohort consisted of 670 or so healthy bone marrow donors. At the time of sampling, every cohort member was nominally healthy, though immune exposures that went unrecorded were likely present. The donor was CMV seropositive and was included in the group of some 290 seropositive cohort members. Each donor provided a peripheral blood sample, and peripheral blood mononuclear cells were used for TCR beta sequencing. Genomic DNA was extracted from the blood cell samples with the Qiagen DNeasy Blood Extraction Kit. CDR1 and CDR2, looked up from the germline V gene (reference sequence), are MNHEY and SMNVEV. The CDR3 goes from the cysteine to the phenylalanine over 15 residues. Left in the record is the CDR3 DNA by itself, 45 bases read in frame from the first base. At the junction V is shortened by 7 bases and J by 0 bases; bases outside the gene matches: 5. Comments on this clone: It lacks a known antigen. The sample holds no much larger clone one base away, and base qualities are not on file.

General findings and caveats noted by the study authors: According to the authors, the approach could potentially be generalized to other disease states and immunological phenotypes. In the study, around 150 TCR beta chains were listed as associated with cytomegalovirus. In a later analysis, HLA-associated TCR beta chains showed more clonal expansion and lower generation probabilities than non-associated chains that were equally common. The cohort was sequenced for TCR beta chains only, and without alpha or paired-chain data the features that could be detected were limited. A later analysis associated about 16,000 TCR beta sequences with specific HLA alleles at a false discovery rate of 0.05. Because HLA typing was missing for some donors at each locus, association tests included only the typed subset. Cytomegalovirus status was reported to be diagnosed by the classifier with high specificity and sensitivity in both the original and validation cohorts. In a later genetic analysis, fewer N-insertions in productive TCRs were reported among donors in an Asian-associated ancestry cluster than the roughly 700-donor mean. Fewer than 20 rarely observed V segments, including chromosome 9 orphons, were excluded from the earlier analysis of 550 to 700 of the donors because counts were too low. While some public TCRs were present in many individuals, most TCR sequences turned up only very rarely across donors. Linkage disequilibrium might explain the correlated functional status among segregating V segments, but an unknown experimental factor could not be ruled out. Some IMGT-functional V segments, including TRBV6-2 and TRBV6-3, could not be told apart with the 87-base-pair reads, so those segments were excluded. In a later analysis, the rate of TCR association differed among HLA loci, with DRB1 alleles having the most associated TCRs and HLA-C alleles having the fewest. A further reported finding was that TCR beta sequences accurately predicted the HLA-A and HLA-B alleles for most subjects in the first cohort. In an earlier analysis of about 550 of the donors, most TCR beta V segments were observed in productive rearrangements about 87% or about 30% of the time, broadly matching IMGT annotations. According to a later analysis, parvovirus B19, influenza, CMV and Epstein-Barr virus appeared linked to several top co-occurrence clusters. For the cohort, immune exposure information was limited to CMV serostatus. Presence/absence analyses assumed roughly uniform sequencing depth across donors, an assumption that may not hold. A later genetic analysis associated a missense DCLRE1C variant with V-gene and J-gene trimming of TCR beta chains, and an independent cohort replicated the association. In a later analysis, most CMV-associated TCR beta chains were found to appear HLA-restricted, with HLA associations seemingly driven largely by CMV exposure. When HLA alleles, especially DR and DQ, strongly co-occurred, attributing TCR associations to individual alleles was difficult. A few of the identified cytomegalovirus-associated TCR beta chains were confirmed in vitro to be specific for cytomegalovirus antigens. A group of highly shared sequence variants was considered likely to be a technical artifact of the sequencing pipeline.

Receptor amplification or capture employed the immunoSEQ multiplex PCR assay. For the multiplex PCR, a mixture combining 60 forward primers for TCR Vbeta segments and 13 reverse primers for TCR Jbeta segments was used. The CDR3 region of rearranged TCR beta genes was amplified from genomic DNA by a multiplex PCR assay. The amplified TCR beta libraries were sequenced on the Illumina HiSeq System as 87-base-pair reads. The study's own analysis went as follows. A later analysis counted about 76 million unique TCR beta chains across the roughly 700 repertoires, and roughly 10 million of these chains were shared by at least two donors. Raw reads were error-corrected and collapsed into unique sequences with a nearest-neighbor algorithm that merged closely related sequences to remove PCR and sequencing errors. V, D and J gene segments were assigned by aligning CDR3 sequences to IMGT reference sequences. For a sequence to be retained, a match of at least six nucleotides was required to both a V gene segment and a J gene segment. A rearrangement was called productive if the CDR3 had no stop codons and remained in frame with V and J, and every other rearrangement was called non-productive. CDR3 was defined according to IMGT convention as the region running from the second conserved V-encoded cysteine to the conserved J-encoded phenylalanine. Sequences without an unambiguous match to a single V gene segment were excluded from the earlier analysis of over 500 of the donors. In an earlier analysis of roughly 500 of the donors, V segments were called functional above 56.7% productive rearrangements and were called segregating when the between-donor standard deviation exceeded 5%. A statistical classification framework was developed to diagnose cytomegalovirus status using the catalog of TCR beta chain sequences. In a later analysis, V and J genes were assigned by comparing TCR nucleotide sequences against IMGT/GENE-DB human TR gene sequences. In a later analysis, CDR3 sequences and most-parsimonious VDJ recombination scenarios were assigned using the TCRdist pipeline. In a later analysis, each TCR beta chain was defined by its CDR3 amino acid sequence together with its V-gene family, and reads lacking a unique V-gene family were excluded. In a later analysis, 450 to 600 highly shared, low-generation-probability nucleotide sequences were removed to address suspected cross-contamination and a sequencing artifact. In a later analysis, a clonal expansion index for each public chain was calculated from normalized within-repertoire ranks of inferred template counts. In a later analysis, generation probabilities were computed with a VDJ recombination model fitted to out-of-frame rearrangements, and the resulting probabilities were checked against IGoR. In a later analysis, hypergeometric tests were used to score TCR-TCR, TCR-HLA and TCR-CMV co-occurrence, with a repertoire-size bias correction applied to TCR pairs. To estimate false discovery rates, a later analysis permuted the HLA or CMV assignments 20 times. In a later analysis, co-occurring TCRs were grouped with DBSCAN, and TCRdist sequence similarity was added when clustering was performed within HLA-allele-positive subsets. Co-occurrence clustering excluded repertoires with fewer than 30,000 or more than 120,000 public chains, plus five with anomalous nucleotide sharing. TCRdb's version of the immuneACCESS table is confined to in-frame rearrangements and falls short of the full clone set. An unresolved V gene accounts for under half of the shortfall where checked; the remainder is of unknown origin. Clone size and V and J calls were adopted from that table, with D and trimming inferred from the DNA. This sample gives 80,000 or so clones in total; roughly two thirds of them show up just once. Under 7.5% of the sample goes to the ten largest clones.

The rearranged chain carries TRBV27 and TRBJ2-4; 8 central bases correspond to TRBD2. The receptor was isolated from a woman aged 45-65 years in good health and CMV-seropositive. Sequenced material: PBMCs. The nucleotides are TGTGCCAGCAACGCGCGGGGGGTAGCCAAAAACATTCAGTACTTC. This encodes CASNARGVAKNIQYF.